This T cell receptor beta chain appears in the sequencing data of a study of T cell responses to AZD1222 COVID-19 vaccine. Overall study findings and caveats: Donor demographics were predominantly white British with a female majority; clonal diversity may be underestimated. Reportedly, nearly half of unique spike TCRs recognized epitopes outside B.1.351/B.1.1.7 mutations.

TCRdb's table, derived via immunoSEQ multiplex PCR, lists solely in-frame clones and lacks some. The sample lists around 170,000 clones; approximately 86% were seen once. Pooling was applied to second doses at about 4 or about 12 weeks. The germline gives CDR1 SGHNT, CDR2 YYREEE (reference sequence). The CDR3 has 14 residues. Trimming left V 6 bases short and J 2 bases short, with 14 bases between. Concerning this clone: Its target is not known.

The J gene is TRBJ1-2, the V gene TRBV5-4; D is perhaps TRBD1 (6 bases). The sample in question was peripheral blood, obtained 28 days after the second AZD1222 dose. The receptor was isolated from an adult who received the AZD1222 COVID-19 vaccine. This chain's CDR3 is CASNLDSLNYGYTF. The CDR3 DNA reads TGTGCCAGCAATCTGGACAGCCTAAACTATGGCTACACCTTC.